This T cell receptor (beta chain) was retrieved from a study of Graves' ophthalmopathy and Graves' hyperthyroidism. This clonotype is deemed medium-sized (0.01 to 0.1%). For repertoire sequencing, the TCR beta CDR3 regions were amplified from RNA transcripts. An initial RT-PCR round employing HTBI primers preceded a second-round multiplex PCR. MiXCR, run by TCRdb on the multiplex PCR reads, gives a single entry per CDR3 protein. The profile shows approximately 17,000 distinct CDR3 sequences, 46% of them singletons. The trim removed 5 bases at V and 7 bases at J, leaving 8 bases unmatched. The CDR3 spans 15 residues. Looked up from germline, CDR1 is SGHVS and CDR2 is FQNEAQ.

This TCR was sampled from a woman in her 40s with stable Graves' hyperthyroidism. The chain joins TRBV7-8 to TRBJ1-5, with TRBD1 matching over 10 bases. Specimen: peripheral blood. Here the CDR3 DNA reads TGTGCCAGCAGCGCGACAGGGGGCATAGGACAGCCCCAGCATTTT. Translating it yields CASSATGGIGQPQHF.